The 10 T cell receptor beta chains in this list originate from one sample, sequenced in a study of blood T cell repertoires in COVID-19. Clones were read by immunoSEQ multiplex PCR, and TCRdb kept only the in-frame ones, dropping some. The table has about 210,000 clones, 65% to 90% seen once. Sequenced sample: PBMCs or T cells enriched from blood (not recorded which). The receptors were sampled from a woman between 25 and 40 years old who had been exposed to COVID-19.

As for this clone: Other DNA variants within this sample encode the same CDR3. This chain connects TRBV19 to TRBJ1-1; 7 nucleotides agree with TRBD1. Germline V gives CDR1 LNHDA, CDR2 SQIVND (reference sequence). With V trimmed by 4 bases and J by 2 bases, 4 bases remained unmatched. CDR3 size: 14 residues. This CDR3 is CASSNKGANTEAFF. The CDR3 DNA reads as TGTGCCAGTAGTAATAAGGGGGCAAACACTGAAGCTTTCTTT. Drawing the rest from reference TRBV19 and TRBJ1-1, the complete variable domain is DGGITQSPKYLFRKEGQNVTLSCEQNLNHDAMYWYRQDPGQGLRLIYYSQIVNDFQKGDIAEGYSVSREKKESFPLTVTSAQKNPTAFYLCASSNKGANTEAFFGQGTRLTVV.

The genes are TRBV27 and TRBJ2-1, with D possibly TRBD1 on 6 matching bases. The germline CDR1 and CDR2 sequences are MNHEY and SMNVEV (reference sequence). This CDR3 is 12 amino acids long. The germline V and J ends were trimmed by 6 bases and 9 bases, with 12 bases remaining between them. The CDR3 bases are TGTGCCAGCAGCCAGCCCAGGGGTGAGCAGTTCTTC. Amino acids: CASSQPRGEQFF.

The V and J genes are TRBV11-2 and TRBJ2-7; weak D call: TRBD2 (6 bases). V was trimmed by 3 bases and J by 0 bases, leaving 21 bases between them. The germline gives CDR1 SGHAT, CDR2 FQNNGV. The CDR3 is 18 residues long. CDR3 DNA: TGTGCCAGCAGCTTGGCCTCGGGGTGGAGGGTTGCCTCCTACGAGCAGTACTTC. Protein product: CASSLASGWRVASYEQYF.

The CDR3 nucleotides are TGTGCCAGCAGCTTAGCCCCCGGTGGGGGGAATTCACCCCTCCACTTT. Amino acid sequence: CASSLAPGGGNSPLHF. The chain combines TRBV7-8 with TRBJ1-6; a weak D match, TRBD1 (5 bases). This CDR3 is built from 16 residues. Germline CDR1 reads SGHVS; CDR2 reads FQNEAQ. V lost 0 bases and J lost 7, with 13 bases in between.

This clone appeared a few times. V gene TRBV18 combines with J gene TRBJ1-6, with 8 bases aligning to TRBD1. CDR1 and CDR2 from the germline V gene are KGHSH and LQKENI. The CDR3 is 15 amino acids. Trimming took 6 bases from V and 5 from J; bases not matched to a gene: 6. CDR3 bases: TGTGCCAGCTCTGTGGACAGGGCCCATAATTCACCCCTCCACTTT. Amino acids: CASSVDRAHNSPLHF.

V usage is TRBV5-1 and J usage is TRBJ1-3; D call uncertain. Germline-derived CDR1 and CDR2 are SGHRS and YFSETQ. V shed 0 bases and J shed 0 bases, with 4 bases lying between them. This CDR3 comprises 14 residues. In nucleotides, the CDR3 is TGCGCCAGCAGCTTGGATAGCTCTGGAAACACCATATATTTT. The encoded protein is CASSLDSSGNTIYF.

The CDR3 nucleotides are TGCGCCAGCAGCTTGAGCACCCAGGGCGCCACTGAAGCTTTCTTT. Translated: CASSLSTQGATEAFF. The chain recombines TRBV5-1 with TRBJ1-1; tentatively, D is TRBD1 (5 bases). The CDR3 totals 15 residues. Germline V gene lookup returns CDR1 SGHRS and CDR2 YFSETQ. V was clipped by 1 base and J by 4 bases, with 14 bases between them.

The J gene is TRBJ1-1, the V gene TRBV18; a weak D match, TRBD1 (6 bases). Per germline, CDR1 KGHSH and CDR2 LQKENI. The CDR3 extends over 15 amino acids. V was pared by 6 bases and J by 8 bases, with 22 bases between. The CDR3 loop is CASSATGMKNVEAFF. DNA for the CDR3: TGTGCCAGCTCGGCCACAGGGATGAAGAACGTCGAAGCTTTCTTT.

The CDR3 region is CASRQDPGTSGGQQFF. The CDR3 DNA follows: TGCGCCAGCAGACAGGACCCCGGGACTAGCGGGGGGCAACAGTTCTTC. This chain connects TRBV5-1 to TRBJ2-1; 15 bases map to TRBD2. The CDR3 sequence is 16 residues long. Per germline, CDR1 SGHRS and CDR2 YFSETQ. The V and J ends lost 5 bases and 13 bases, in that order; junction bases with no gene match: 13.

This sequence joins TRBV5-1 and TRBJ2-7; 11 bases align to TRBD1. The CDR3 length is 14 residues. Losses at the gene ends were 4 bases for V and 5 bases for J; bases not matched to a gene: 5. In germline, CDR1 is SGHRS, CDR2 YFSETQ. The CDR3 here is CASSPQDRGHEQYF. The CDR3 DNA reads TGCGCCAGCAGCCCCCAGGACAGGGGGCACGAGCAGTACTTC.